The TCR beta chain under discussion was sequenced for a study of T cells expressing NK-cell markers. The wider study: The study drew TCR beta repertoires from sorted CD3+CD56+NKG2C+, CD3+CD56+NKG2C- and CD3+CD56-NKG2C+ T cells. Eight donors were sequenced, seven testing HCMV-seropositive and one testing seronegative.

Germline-derived CDR1 and CDR2 are LGHDT and YNNKEL (reference sequence). The CDR3 is 14 amino acids. As to this clonotype: The target antigen is unknown.

Findings and caveats of the study: It was still unclear whether expanded NKG2C+ T cell clones were HCMV specific.

TCRdb derives one entry per CDR3 protein from the 5' RACE reads, leaving out DNA. Its table records over 150,000 distinct CDR3 sequences. This sequence joins TRBV3-1 and TRBJ1-1; TCRdb's assignment of TRBD1 cannot be checked, as there is no DNA. The sequence was collected from a man aged 18 to 69 in good health. Sequencing input: blood T cells: a sorted CD56 or NKG2C T cell subset, CD4+ or CD8+ T cells, or bulk PBMC T cells (not recorded which). CDR3 sequence: CASSHGRGYTEAFF.